These T cell receptor beta chains were read from a single sample in a study of cytomegalovirus exposure and HLA in healthy donors. Some clones are missing from TCRdb's copy, which holds only in-frame ones; the method was immunoSEQ multiplex PCR. The data hold 150,000 to 200,000 clones, with roughly 80% observed a single time. The source material was PBMCs. Source of these receptors: a female donor in good health and CMV-seronegative. Each CDR3 is given without its conserved first and last residue.

J: TRBJ2-1; length: 15; V: TRBV7-3; CDR3: ASSGSGGAGTYNEQF
J: TRBJ1-2; length: 12; V: TRBV21-1; CDR3: ASSDGTTPLGYT
J: TRBJ1-2; length: 9; V: TRBV2; CDR3: ASYAGDGYT
J: TRBJ2-7; length: 12; V: TRBV5-6; CDR3: ASSFGNRFHEQY
J: TRBJ2-1; length: 15; V: TRBV18; CDR3: ASSPPTGIRGNNEQF
J: TRBJ2-7; length: 13; V: TRBV9; CDR3: ASSVVAGGPYEQY
J: TRBJ2-3; length: 18; V: TRBV4-1; CDR3: ASSPPPGLAVFASTDTQY
J: TRBJ2-2; length: 13; V: TRBV6-1; CDR3: ASVFGQTNTGELF
J: TRBJ2-1; length: 13; V: TRBV6-5; CDR3: ASSYRDRVYNEQF
J: TRBJ1-1; length: 12; V: TRBV5-1; CDR3: ASSGSQGATEAF
J: TRBJ1-5; length: 13; V: TRBV19; CDR3: ASSIRQEVGQPQH
J: TRBJ1-2; length: 10; V: TRBV4-2; CDR3: ASSQPSYGYT
J: TRBJ2-1; length: 11; V: TRBV29-1; CDR3: SVSGRAYNEQF
J: NA; length: 12; V: TRBV9; CDR3: ASSYRDTSYEQY
J: TRBJ2-7; length: 12; V: TRBV10-3; CDR3: AISETGGRYEQY
J: TRBJ1-5; length: 11; V: TRBV19; CDR3: ASSQERGQPQH
J: TRBJ1-6; length: 9; V: TRBV6-6; CDR3: ASRQNSPLH
J: TRBJ2-2; length: 14; V: TRBV5-1; CDR3: ASSLGRQGNTGELF
J: TRBJ2-3; length: 12; V: TRBV27; CDR3: ASRARGWGDTQY
J: TRBJ2-7; length: 11; V: TRBV7-8; CDR3: ASSLLAGGEQY
J: TRBJ2-7; length: 11; V: TRBV6-5; CDR3: ASRLAGGREQY
J: TRBJ1-1; length: 12; V: TRBV30; CDR3: AWKKQGVNTEAF
J: TRBJ2-3; length: 13; V: TRBV10-1; CDR3: ASSESRRSTDTQY
J: TRBJ1-2; length: 15; V: TRBV5-4; CDR3: ASSASGQGAFNYGYT
J: TRBJ2-1; length: 13; V: TRBV7-3; CDR3: ASSWNRGEYNEQF
J: TRBJ1-5; length: 14; V: TRBV6-6; CDR3: ASSYLGQGSNQPQH
J: TRBJ1-1; length: 9; V: TRBV20-1; CDR3: RPQGNTEAF
J: TRBJ2-2; length: 12; V: TRBV5-4; CDR3: ASSLGQNTGELF
J: TRBJ1-1; length: 9; V: TRBV19; CDR3: ASRARTEAF
J: TRBJ1-6; length: 14; V: TRBV5-1; CDR3: ASSSAREGINSPLH
J: TRBJ1-1; length: 11; V: TRBV5-1; CDR3: ASTGLGDTEAF
J: TRBJ1-2; length: 15; V: TRBV12-2; CDR3: ASLPWARDRTNYGYT
J: TRBJ1-5; length: 13; V: TRBV6-1; CDR3: ASSEGGGLGQPQH
J: TRBJ1-1; length: 14; V: TRBV18; CDR3: ASSPSGQDRGTEAF
J: TRBJ2-2; length: 12; V: TRBV5-1; CDR3: ASSFGGNTGELF
J: TRBJ1-1; length: 10; V: TRBV7-2; CDR3: ASSLAVGGTF
J: TRBJ1-1; length: 12; V: TRBV6-1; CDR3: ASSRGGMNTEAF
J: TRBJ1-2; length: 13; V: TRBV5-1; CDR3: ASSLPGQPEYGYT
J: TRBJ2-1; length: 12; V: TRBV2; CDR3: ASSVYSGIGEQF
J: TRBJ1-1; length: 11; V: TRBV2; CDR3: ASSVQRNTEAF
J: TRBJ1-1; length: 13; V: TRBV5-6; CDR3: ASSWRSRGRTEAF
J: TRBJ2-7; length: 9; V: TRBV6-1; CDR3: ASSGAYEQY